Listed below are T cell receptor beta chains from one sample, sequenced in a study of blood T cell repertoires in COVID-19. TCRdb's copy holds only in-frame clones and misses some; the assay was immunoSEQ multiplex PCR. The repertoire holds about 190,000 clones, with about 77% as singletons. Input material: peripheral blood. The receptors originated from a woman of 80 years or more with active or convalescent COVID-19. Both conserved end residues are part of each CDR3. The order of the fields is clone size, V gene, D gene, J gene, CDR3 protein, CDR3 DNA. D genes are given only for firm matches. Rows give clone size only sometimes, using once, few, many, or a class for an expanded clone.

clone size: NA; V gene: TRBV24-1; D gene: NA; J gene: TRBJ2-3; CDR3 protein: CATSDPRTAGDTQYF; CDR3 DNA: TGTGCCACCAGTGACCCTAGGACAGCCGGGGATACGCAGTATTTT
clone size: NA; V gene: TRBV5-1; D gene: NA; J gene: TRBJ1-6; CDR3 protein: CASSLGAGYSPLHF; CDR3 DNA: TGCGCCAGCAGCTTGGGGGCAGGTTATTCACCCCTCCACTTT
clone size: NA; V gene: TRBV5-1; D gene: TRBD2; J gene: TRBJ2-3; CDR3 protein: CASSLRTITSGASTDTQYF; CDR3 DNA: TGCGCCAGCAGCTTGAGAACTATCACTAGCGGGGCGTCCACAGATACGCAGTATTTT
clone size: once; V gene: TRBV18; D gene: TRBD1; J gene: TRBJ2-2; CDR3 protein: CASSEGQANTGELFF; CDR3 DNA: TGTGCCAGCTCAGAGGGACAGGCCAACACCGGGGAGCTGTTTTTT
clone size: NA; V gene: TRBV5-4; D gene: TRBD1; J gene: TRBJ1-1; CDR3 protein: CASSTQGGTEAFF; CDR3 DNA: TGTGCCAGCAGCACACAGGGGGGCACTGAAGCTTTCTTT
clone size: NA; V gene: TRBV4-2; D gene: NA; J gene: TRBJ1-4; CDR3 protein: CASSEAWGLPNEKLFF; CDR3 DNA: TGTGCCAGCAGCGAAGCATGGGGGCTCCCTAATGAAAAACTGTTTTTT
clone size: NA; V gene: TRBV6-5; D gene: NA; J gene: TRBJ1-1; CDR3 protein: CASSNTRGGTEAFF; CDR3 DNA: TGTGCCAGCAGCAACACCCGGGGGGGGACTGAAGCTTTCTTT
clone size: NA; V gene: TRBV5-6; D gene: NA; J gene: TRBJ2-5; CDR3 protein: CASSSSQRVQETQYF; CDR3 DNA: TGTGCCAGCAGCTCCTCCCAGCGGGTCCAAGAGACCCAGTACTTC
clone size: NA; V gene: TRBV28; D gene: TRBD1; J gene: TRBJ1-3; CDR3 protein: CASSIQGAGNTIYF; CDR3 DNA: TGTGCCAGCAGTATACAGGGGGCTGGAAACACCATATATTTT
clone size: few; V gene: TRBV7-9; D gene: NA; J gene: TRBJ2-2; CDR3 protein: CALSGTPNTGELFF; CDR3 DNA: TGTGCCCTGAGCGGGACACCGAACACCGGGGAGCTGTTTTTT
clone size: NA; V gene: TRBV4-2; D gene: NA; J gene: TRBJ1-2; CDR3 protein: CASSQGTASNYGYTF; CDR3 DNA: TGTGCCAGCAGCCAAGGGACTGCCTCTAACTATGGCTACACCTTC
clone size: NA; V gene: TRBV7-8; D gene: TRBD1; J gene: TRBJ1-2; CDR3 protein: CASSWGTGTYGYTF; CDR3 DNA: TGTGCCAGCAGCTGGGGGACAGGGACGTATGGCTACACCTTC
clone size: NA; V gene: TRBV10-3; D gene: TRBD1; J gene: TRBJ1-2; CDR3 protein: CAISQGTGALWGYTF; CDR3 DNA: TGTGCCATCAGTCAGGGAACAGGGGCCCTCTGGGGCTACACCTTC
clone size: NA; V gene: TRBV6-2/TRBV6-3; D gene: TRBD2; J gene: TRBJ2-3; CDR3 protein: CASSRPWVLAGGPADTQYF; CDR3 DNA: TGTGCCAGCAGTCGGCCTTGGGTTCTTGCGGGGGGGCCTGCAGATACGCAGTATTTT
clone size: NA; V gene: TRBV13; D gene: NA; J gene: TRBJ2-7; CDR3 protein: CASSSTVSSYEQYF; CDR3 DNA: TGTGCCAGCAGCTCAACAGTATCCTCCTACGAGCAGTACTTC
clone size: few; V gene: TRBV6-2/TRBV6-3; D gene: TRBD1; J gene: TRBJ2-3; CDR3 protein: CASSRPTGTVTLKGLDTQYF; CDR3 DNA: TGTGCCAGCAGCCGTCCGACCGGGACAGTAACGTTAAAAGGATTAGATACGCAGTATTTT
clone size: many; V gene: TRBV18; D gene: NA; J gene: TRBJ1-2; CDR3 protein: CASSQVVGDGYTF; CDR3 DNA: TGTGCCAGCTCTCAAGTGGTAGGGGATGGCTACACCTTC
clone size: NA; V gene: TRBV7-2; D gene: TRBD1; J gene: TRBJ1-3; CDR3 protein: CASSLTEQGAFGNTIYF; CDR3 DNA: TGTGCCAGCAGCCTAACGGAACAGGGGGCGTTTGGAAACACCATATATTTT
clone size: NA; V gene: TRBV9; D gene: NA; J gene: TRBJ2-3; CDR3 protein: CASSVGNGGSTDTQYF; CDR3 DNA: TGTGCCAGCAGCGTCGGAAACGGGGGAAGCACAGATACGCAGTATTTT
clone size: NA; V gene: TRBV4-3; D gene: NA; J gene: TRBJ1-5; CDR3 protein: CASSQDHGGSGEPQHF; CDR3 DNA: TGCGCCAGCAGCCAAGATCATGGGGGGTCGGGGGAGCCCCAGCATTTT
clone size: NA; V gene: TRBV27; D gene: NA; J gene: TRBJ1-1; CDR3 protein: CASSTSLRVRTEAFF; CDR3 DNA: TGTGCCAGCAGTACATCGTTGAGGGTTCGGACTGAAGCTTTCTTT
clone size: NA; V gene: TRBV9; D gene: TRBD1; J gene: TRBJ1-2; CDR3 protein: CASSKGQGGVGLESGYTF; CDR3 DNA: TGTGCCAGCAGCAAGGGACAGGGGGGCGTGGGTTTGGAAAGTGGCTACACCTTC
clone size: once; V gene: TRBV7-6; D gene: NA; J gene: TRBJ1-1; CDR3 protein: CASTRRVTEAFF; CDR3 DNA: TGTGCCAGCACCCGGAGAGTTACTGAAGCTTTCTTT
clone size: NA; V gene: TRBV5-4; D gene: NA; J gene: TRBJ1-4; CDR3 protein: CASSSGGATNEKLFF; CDR3 DNA: TGTGCCAGCAGCTCGGGGGGTGCAACTAATGAAAAACTGTTTTTT
clone size: NA; V gene: TRBV12-3/TRBV12-4; D gene: NA; J gene: TRBJ1-2; CDR3 protein: CASSFRTDSAHTF; CDR3 DNA: TGTGCCAGCAGTTTTCGGACTGATTCGGCGCACACCTTC
clone size: once; V gene: TRBV15; D gene: TRBD2; J gene: TRBJ2-2; CDR3 protein: CATSASGGNTGELFF; CDR3 DNA: TGTGCCACCTCGGCGAGCGGGGGGAACACCGGGGAGCTGTTTTTT
clone size: NA; V gene: TRBV11-2; D gene: NA; J gene: TRBJ2-1; CDR3 protein: CASSFTTQINEQFF; CDR3 DNA: TGTGCCAGCAGCTTCACTACCCAGATCAATGAGCAGTTCTTC
clone size: many; V gene: TRBV20-1; D gene: TRBD1; J gene: TRBJ2-7; CDR3 protein: CAPGQGDEQYF; CDR3 DNA: TGTGCTCCGGGACAGGGTGACGAGCAGTACTTC
clone size: NA; V gene: TRBV6-5; D gene: TRBD1; J gene: TRBJ1-6; CDR3 protein: CASSYRQGESPLHF; CDR3 DNA: TGTGCCAGCAGCTACCGACAGGGGGAATCACCCCTCCACTTT
clone size: NA; V gene: TRBV28; D gene: TRBD1; J gene: TRBJ1-4; CDR3 protein: CASSLGGQGNEKLFF; CDR3 DNA: TGTGCCAGCAGTTTGGGGGGACAGGGCAATGAAAAACTGTTTTTT
clone size: NA; V gene: TRBV5-4; D gene: NA; J gene: TRBJ2-7; CDR3 protein: CASSSNYEQYF; CDR3 DNA: TGTGCCAGCAGCTCCAACTACGAGCAGTACTTC
clone size: NA; V gene: TRBV19; D gene: TRBD1; J gene: TRBJ2-7; CDR3 protein: CATKDRGFSYEQYF; CDR3 DNA: TGTGCCACAAAAGACAGGGGGTTCTCCTACGAGCAGTACTTC
clone size: once; V gene: TRBV19; D gene: NA; J gene: TRBJ2-2; CDR3 protein: CASKNPPEGYTGELFF; CDR3 DNA: TGTGCCAGTAAAAATCCGCCAGAGGGCTATACCGGGGAGCTGTTTTTT
clone size: many; V gene: TRBV6-1; D gene: NA; J gene: TRBJ1-5; CDR3 protein: CASSEVTGGNQPQHF; CDR3 DNA: TGTGCCAGCAGTGAAGTGACAGGAGGCAATCAGCCCCAGCATTTT
clone size: NA; V gene: TRBV28; D gene: TRBD1; J gene: TRBJ2-1; CDR3 protein: CASQGTGRGNEQFF; CDR3 DNA: TGTGCCAGCCAAGGGACAGGGCGGGGCAATGAGCAGTTCTTC
clone size: NA; V gene: TRBV29-1; D gene: TRBD1; J gene: TRBJ1-1; CDR3 protein: CSAGQGKTEAFF; CDR3 DNA: TGCAGCGCCGGACAGGGGAAAACTGAAGCTTTCTTT
clone size: NA; V gene: TRBV5-4; D gene: TRBD1; J gene: TRBJ2-7; CDR3 protein: CASSSPSGTGAEQYF; CDR3 DNA: TGTGCCAGCAGCTCACCTTCCGGGACAGGGGCCGAGCAGTACTTC
clone size: NA; V gene: TRBV28; D gene: TRBD1; J gene: TRBJ1-2; CDR3 protein: CASGTGAPYGYTF; CDR3 DNA: TGTGCCAGCGGGACAGGGGCACCCTATGGCTACACCTTC
clone size: NA; V gene: TRBV4-2; D gene: NA; J gene: TRBJ1-5; CDR3 protein: CASSHPMDAGTMSNQPQHF; CDR3 DNA: TGTGCCAGCAGCCACCCGATGGACGCAGGGACTATGAGCAATCAGCCCCAGCATTTT
clone size: NA; V gene: TRBV5-1; D gene: NA; J gene: TRBJ1-6; CDR3 protein: CASSFGEGGTPLHF; CDR3 DNA: TGCGCCAGCAGCTTCGGGGAGGGAGGCACACCCCTCCACTTT
clone size: NA; V gene: TRBV4-3; D gene: TRBD2; J gene: TRBJ2-7; CDR3 protein: CASSQGVAGGGYEQYF; CDR3 DNA: TGCGCCAGCAGCCAAGGTGTAGCGGGGGGAGGCTACGAGCAGTACTTC
clone size: NA; V gene: TRBV29-1; D gene: TRBD1; J gene: TRBJ2-1; CDR3 protein: CSVEEGDRGFGQFF; CDR3 DNA: TGCAGCGTTGAAGAGGGGGACAGGGGGTTTGGGCAGTTCTTC
clone size: NA; V gene: TRBV2; D gene: NA; J gene: TRBJ1-5; CDR3 protein: CASSEQGNQPQHF; CDR3 DNA: TGTGCCAGCAGTGAACAGGGGAATCAGCCCCAGCATTTT
clone size: NA; V gene: TRBV6-5; D gene: TRBD1; J gene: TRBJ2-1; CDR3 protein: CASSQGQGALRLFF; CDR3 DNA: TGTGCCAGCAGCCAAGGACAGGGGGCCCTTCGACTGTTCTTC
clone size: NA; V gene: TRBV3-1/TRBV3-2; D gene: TRBD1; J gene: TRBJ1-2; CDR3 protein: CASSLTTGARGYTF; CDR3 DNA: TGTGCCAGCAGCCTTACGACAGGGGCGAGGGGCTACACCTTC
clone size: NA; V gene: TRBV19; D gene: NA; J gene: TRBJ1-1; CDR3 protein: CASSGGQMNTEAFF; CDR3 DNA: TGTGCCAGTAGTGGAGGACAGATGAACACTGAAGCTTTCTTT
clone size: NA; V gene: TRBV27; D gene: NA; J gene: TRBJ1-2; CDR3 protein: CASSLSGVDYGYTF; CDR3 DNA: TGTGCCAGCAGTTTATCCGGGGTCGACTATGGCTACACCTTC